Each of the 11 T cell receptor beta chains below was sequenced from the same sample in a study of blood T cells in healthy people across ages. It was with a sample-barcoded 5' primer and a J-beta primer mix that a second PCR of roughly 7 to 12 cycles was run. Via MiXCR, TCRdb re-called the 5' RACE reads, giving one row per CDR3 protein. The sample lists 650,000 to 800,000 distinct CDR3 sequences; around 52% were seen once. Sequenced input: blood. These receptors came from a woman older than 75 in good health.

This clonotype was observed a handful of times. As DNA, the CDR3 is TGTGCCAGCTCCCTTTCGGATCGGCCTCAGCATTTT. Protein product: CASSLSDRPQHF. The V call is TRBV6-6, the J call TRBJ1-5, with no clear D. CDR1 and CDR2 from the germline V gene are MNHNY and SVGAGI (reference sequence). V lost 8 bases to trimming and J lost 13 bases, with 18 bases between them. The CDR3 covers 12 residues.

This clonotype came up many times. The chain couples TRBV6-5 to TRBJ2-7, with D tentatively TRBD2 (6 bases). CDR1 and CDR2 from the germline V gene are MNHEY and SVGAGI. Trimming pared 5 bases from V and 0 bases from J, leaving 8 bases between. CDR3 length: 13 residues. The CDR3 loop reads CASSRGGSYEQYF. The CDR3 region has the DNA TGTGCCAGCAGTAGGGGAGGCTCCTACGAGCAGTACTTC.

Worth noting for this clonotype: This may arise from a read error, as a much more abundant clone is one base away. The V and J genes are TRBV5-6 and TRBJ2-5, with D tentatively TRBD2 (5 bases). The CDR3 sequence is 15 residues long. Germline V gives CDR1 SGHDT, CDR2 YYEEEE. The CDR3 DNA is TGTGCCTGCAGCTTTTCGACCCTAGCCCGAGAGACCCAGTACTTC. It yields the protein CACSFSTLARETQYF. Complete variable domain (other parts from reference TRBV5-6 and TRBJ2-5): DAGVTQSPTHLIKTRGQQVTLRCSPKSGHDTVSWYQQALGQGPQFIFQYYEEEERQRGNFPDRFSGHQFPNYSSELNVNALLLGDSALYLCACSFSTLARETQYFGPGTRLLVL.

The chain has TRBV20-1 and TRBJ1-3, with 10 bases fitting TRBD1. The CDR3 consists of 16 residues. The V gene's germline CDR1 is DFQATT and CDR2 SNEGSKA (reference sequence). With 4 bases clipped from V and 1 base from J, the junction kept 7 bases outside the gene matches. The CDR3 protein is CSAIPPDRGSGNTIYF. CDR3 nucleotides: TGCAGTGCTATACCACCGGACAGGGGGTCTGGAAACACCATATATTTT.

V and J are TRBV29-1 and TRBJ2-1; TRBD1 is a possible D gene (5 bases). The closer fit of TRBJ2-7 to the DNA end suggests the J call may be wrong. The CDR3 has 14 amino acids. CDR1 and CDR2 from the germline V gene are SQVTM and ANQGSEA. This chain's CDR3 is CSVEDLDTYNEQYF. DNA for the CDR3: TGCAGCGTTGAAGATCTGGACACCTACAATGAGCAGTACTTC.

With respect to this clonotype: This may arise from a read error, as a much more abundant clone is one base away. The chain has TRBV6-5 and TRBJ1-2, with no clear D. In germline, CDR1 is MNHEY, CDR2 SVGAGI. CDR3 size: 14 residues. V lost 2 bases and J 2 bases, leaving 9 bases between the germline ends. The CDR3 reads CASSYAEANYGYTF. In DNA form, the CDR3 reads TGTGCCAGCAGTTACGCGGAGGCAAACTATGGCTACACCTTC.

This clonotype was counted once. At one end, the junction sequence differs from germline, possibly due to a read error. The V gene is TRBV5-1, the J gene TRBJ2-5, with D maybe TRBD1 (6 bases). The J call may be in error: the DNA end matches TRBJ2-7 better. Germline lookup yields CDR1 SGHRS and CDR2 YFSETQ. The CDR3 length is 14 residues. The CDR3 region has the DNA TGCGTCAGCAGCTTGGGCCCACAGGGATACGAGCAGTACTTC. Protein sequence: CVSSLGPQGYEQYF.

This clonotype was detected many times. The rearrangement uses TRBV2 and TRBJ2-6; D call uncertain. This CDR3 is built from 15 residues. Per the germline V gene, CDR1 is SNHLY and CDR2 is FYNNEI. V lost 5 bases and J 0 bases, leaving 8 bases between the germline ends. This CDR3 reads CASSLTPSGANVLTF. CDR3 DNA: TGTGCCAGCAGTTTGACACCCTCTGGGGCCAACGTCCTGACTTTC.

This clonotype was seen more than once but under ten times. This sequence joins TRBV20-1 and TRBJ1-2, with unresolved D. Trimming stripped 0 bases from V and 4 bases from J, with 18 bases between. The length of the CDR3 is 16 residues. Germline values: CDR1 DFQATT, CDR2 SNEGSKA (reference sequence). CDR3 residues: CSARDSRHKRVYGYTF. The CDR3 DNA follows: TGCAGTGCTAGAGATTCAAGACACAAAAGGGTCTATGGCTACACCTTC.

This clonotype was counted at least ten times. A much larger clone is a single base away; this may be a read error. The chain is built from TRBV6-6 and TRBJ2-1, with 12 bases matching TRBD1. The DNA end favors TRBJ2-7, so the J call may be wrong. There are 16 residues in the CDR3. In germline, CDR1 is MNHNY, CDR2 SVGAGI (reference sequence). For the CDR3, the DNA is TGTGCCAGCAGTTATCAGGGACAGGGGGCATACAATGAGCAGTACTTC. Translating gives CASSYQGQGAYNEQYF.

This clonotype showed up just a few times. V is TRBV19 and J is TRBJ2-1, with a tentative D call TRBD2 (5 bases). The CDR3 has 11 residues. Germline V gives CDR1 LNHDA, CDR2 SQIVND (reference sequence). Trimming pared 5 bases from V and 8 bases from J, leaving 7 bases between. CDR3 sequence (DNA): TGTGCCAGTAGTGGCGGGCATGAGCAGTTCTTC. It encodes CASSGGHEQFF. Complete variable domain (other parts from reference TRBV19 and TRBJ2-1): DGGITQSPKYLFRKEGQNVTLSCEQNLNHDAMYWYRQDPGQGLRLIYYSQIVNDFQKGDIAEGYSVSREKKESFPLTVTSAQKNPTAFYLCASSGGHEQFFGPGTRLTVL.